This entry lists 27 T cell receptor beta chains sequenced from one sample in a study of blood T cell repertoires in COVID-19. The protocol was immunoSEQ multiplex PCR, while the TCRdb copy is restricted to in-frame clones and leaves out a portion. This table holds approximately 280,000 clones, around 90% found once. The sequenced material came from peripheral blood. The receptors were sampled from a man aged 18 to 29 with active or convalescent COVID-19.

This rearrangement joins TRBV24-1 to TRBJ1-3; D is possibly TRBD1 (5 bases). In germline, CDR1 is KGHDR, CDR2 SFDVKD. The V end was cut by 12 bases, the J end by 1 base, with 15 bases between. The length of the CDR3 is 14 residues. The CDR3: CAGKGQKSGNTIYF. As DNA, the CDR3 is TGTGCCGGAAAGGGGCAGAAGTCTGGAAACACCATATATTTT.

This chain uses TRBV10-1 with TRBJ2-5; 11 bases line up with TRBD1. The CDR3 covers 16 residues. Germline V gives CDR1 WNHNN, CDR2 SYGVQD (reference sequence). The junction had 7 bases not matched to a gene; V was cut back by 3 bases and J by 4 bases. The CDR3 DNA sequence: TGCGCCAGCAGTGAAGCTCGGGACAGGGGGGCAGAGACCCAGTACTTC. Amino acids: CASSEARDRGAETQYF.

The DNA for the CDR3 is TGCGCCAGCAGTGGGGGACAGGGGGTGGCAGATACGCAGTATTTT. This gives the protein CASSGGQGVADTQYF. The chain recombines TRBV10-1 with TRBJ2-3; 11 nucleotides agree with TRBD1. Germline CDR1 is WNHNN and CDR2 is SYGVQD (reference sequence). After removal of 4 bases from V and 4 bases from J, the junction contained 4 bases not matched to a gene. This CDR3 contains 15 residues.

The gene calls are TRBV4-1 and TRBJ1-2; D unclear. The length of the CDR3 is 17 residues. From germline, CDR1 is MGHRA and CDR2 YSYEKL. Trimming removed 1 base from V and 4 bases from J, with 19 bases in between. The CDR3: CASSQGPREGRFYGYTF. CDR3 sequence (DNA): TGCGCCAGCAGCCAAGGTCCCCGGGAGGGTAGATTCTATGGCTACACCTTC.

The J gene is TRBJ1-4, the V gene TRBV19, with a possible D match to TRBD1 (5 bases). The germline V gene has CDR1 LNHDA and CDR2 SQIVND (reference sequence). Trimming left V 8 bases short and J 7 bases short, with 17 bases between. This CDR3 is built from 14 residues. The CDR3 is CASHPGGFGEKLFF. In nucleotides, the CDR3 is TGTGCCAGTCACCCGGGGGGGTTCGGTGAAAAACTGTTTTTT.

This clone was counted once. This chain connects TRBV23-1 to TRBJ1-5, with D possibly matching TRBD1 (5 bases). TRBV23-1 is labeled an ORF, and its function is uncertain. V was pared by 4 bases and J by 4 bases, with 11 bases between. This CDR3 spans 14 amino acids. CDR3 residues: CASSREAGNQPQHF. The DNA of the CDR3 is TGCGCCAGCAGTCGCGAGGCAGGGAATCAGCCCCAGCATTTT.

The chain links TRBV6-6 to TRBJ1-1; no clear D. Trimming removed 0 bases at V and 4 bases at J, with 9 bases between. Germline V gene lookup returns CDR1 MNHNY and CDR2 SVGAGI (reference sequence). CDR3 length: 14 amino acids. Here the CDR3 reads CASSYSTGSTEAFF. DNA of the CDR3: TGTGCCAGCAGTTACTCGACTGGGAGCACTGAAGCTTTCTTT.

This chain links TRBV3-1 (or the pseudogene TRBV3-2) with TRBJ2-3, with 8 nucleotides matching TRBD1. The CDR3 loop spans 17 amino acids. The germline gives CDR1 LGHDT, CDR2 YNNKEL (reference sequence). V dropped 6 bases and J dropped 2; count of bases not matched to a gene: 13. The CDR3 loop reads CASSQRQGRYHTDTQYF. CDR3 in DNA: TGTGCCAGCAGTCAAAGACAGGGGCGCTACCACACAGATACGCAGTATTTT.

The V and J genes are TRBV24-1 and TRBJ2-5, with 8 bases matching TRBD1. Trimming cost V 3 bases and J 5 bases; bases outside gene matches: 10. Germline assignment: CDR1 KGHDR and CDR2 SFDVKD. There are 16 residues in the CDR3. DNA of the CDR3: TGTGCCACCAGTGATCCACTAGACAGGGGAGGTGAGACCCAGTACTTC. Its translation: CATSDPLDRGGETQYF.

The rearrangement uses TRBV3-1 (or the pseudogene TRBV3-2) and TRBJ2-2, with TRBD1 matching over 7 bases. Looked up from germline, CDR1 is LGHDT and CDR2 is YNNKEL (reference sequence). Trimming at V came to 1 base and at J to 5 bases, leaving 13 bases not matched to a gene. This CDR3 has 18 amino acids. This CDR3 is CASSQVTGTAARTGELFF. Written as DNA, the CDR3 is TGTGCCAGCAGCCAAGTTACCGGGACAGCCGCTAGGACCGGGGAGCTGTTTTTT.

CDR3 in amino acids: CASSQAGDRISYEQYF. In DNA, the CDR3 is TGCGCCAGCAGCCAAGCGGGGGACAGGATCTCCTACGAGCAGTACTTC. This chain joins TRBV4-1 and TRBJ2-7; TRBD1 aligns across 8 bases. The ends lost 1 base at V and 0 bases at J; junction bases unmatched: 5. CDR1 is MGHRA and CDR2 is YSYEKL in the germline V gene. CDR3 size: 16 residues.

This clone was seen just once. The chain uses TRBV9 and TRBJ2-1, with 9 bases aligning to TRBD2. The CDR3 loop spans 16 amino acids. The V gene end was trimmed by 0 bases and the J gene end by 4 bases; junction bases not matched to a gene: 5. Germline CDR1 is SGDLS and CDR2 is YYNGEE. As DNA, the CDR3 is TGTGCCAGCAGCGTAGGTAGCGGGGGACTATACAATGAGCAGTTCTTC. It yields the protein CASSVGSGGLYNEQFF.

The genes are TRBV6-5 and TRBJ2-3; D may be TRBD2 (6 bases). The V gene lost 5 bases and the J gene lost 3 bases, with 9 bases spanning the gap. The CDR3 is 13 residues long. Per the germline V gene, CDR1 is MNHEY and CDR2 is SVGAGI. The CDR3 region has the DNA TGTGCCAGCAGTACGGAGGGGACAGATACGCAGTATTTT. It is translated as CASSTEGTDTQYF.

The genes are TRBV2 and TRBJ2-1; TRBD2 aligns across 9 bases. CDR1 is SNHLY, CDR2 FYNNEI, per germline. This CDR3 region has 17 residues. Unmatched junction bases numbered 15, after V lost 7 bases and J lost 5 bases. CDR3 region: CASTFPGSGGLHNEQFF. As DNA, the CDR3 is TGTGCCAGCACCTTCCCGGGTAGCGGGGGCCTCCACAATGAGCAGTTCTTC. Drawing the rest from reference TRBV2 and TRBJ2-1, the complete variable domain is EPEVTQTPSHQVTQMGQEVILRCVPISNHLYFYWYRQILGQKVEFLVSFYNNEISEKSEIFDDQFSVERPDGSNFTLKIRSTKLEDSAMYFCASTFPGSGGLHNEQFFGPGTRLTVL.

This rearrangement joins TRBV7-2 to TRBJ1-3; possibly TRBD1 for D (6 bases). CDR3 length: 17 residues. Looked up from germline, CDR1 is SGHTA and CDR2 is FQGNSA. Trimming took 4 bases from V and 7 from J, leaving 23 bases between them. In nucleotides, the CDR3 is TGTGCCAGCAGCTACCCGGGACAACCACTCCTTGGGAACACCATATATTTT. This gives the protein CASSYPGQPLLGNTIYF.

The chain carries TRBV18 and TRBJ1-1; D is possibly TRBD1 (5 bases). Germline values: CDR1 KGHSH, CDR2 LQKENI. This CDR3 is 11 amino acids long. Trimming stripped 6 bases from V and 7 bases from J, with 9 bases between. CDR3 bases: TGTGCCAGCTCCCGGGGGGATGAAGCTTTCTTT. This translates into CASSRGDEAFF. Full variable domain (rest looked up from reference TRBV18 and TRBJ1-1): NAGVMQNPRHLVRRRGQEARLRCSPMKGHSHVYWYRQLPEEGLKFMVYLQKENIIDESGMPKERFSAEFPKEGPSILRIQQVVRGDSAAYFCASSRGDEAFFGQGTRLTVV.

In this sample, this clone turned up once. The V gene is TRBV19, the J gene TRBJ2-1, with D maybe TRBD2 (6 bases). This CDR3 spans 14 amino acids. Trimming removed 1 base at V and 5 bases at J, with 9 bases between. Germline loops: CDR1 LNHDA, CDR2 SQIVND (reference sequence). For the CDR3, the DNA is TGTGCCAGTAGTATAGTTCCTAGCGACAATGAGCAGTTCTTC. It encodes CASSIVPSDNEQFF.

This chain joins TRBV3-1 (or the pseudogene TRBV3-2) and TRBJ2-3; 13 nucleotides match TRBD2. CDR3 length equals 19 residues. Germline values: CDR1 LGHDT, CDR2 YNNKEL (reference sequence). V shed 4 bases, J shed 4 bases, and the junction held 14 bases outside the gene matches. DNA for the CDR3: TGTGCCAGCAGCCCCTTACTACTAGCGGGGGGGTATCCAGCAGATACGCAGTATTTT. This codes for CASSPLLLAGGYPADTQYF.

The chain carries TRBV10-3 and TRBJ1-1, with 8 nucleotides matching TRBD1. Per germline, CDR1 ENHRY and CDR2 SYGVKD. The CDR3 runs to 15 residues. V gave up 6 bases and J gave up 7 bases; unmatched junction bases: 13. The CDR3 loop is CAIRRSDRGKGEAFF. The CDR3 nucleotides are TGTGCCATCAGAAGAAGCGACAGGGGAAAGGGTGAAGCTTTCTTT.

This clone occurred a few times. The V gene is TRBV5-1, the J gene TRBJ1-1; TRBD1 is a possible D gene (5 bases). Trimming removed 3 bases at V and 7 bases at J, with 10 bases between. The CDR3 loop spans 12 amino acids. Germline V gene lookup returns CDR1 SGHRS and CDR2 YFSETQ. CDR3 amino acids: CASSSGHLEAFF. CDR3 sequence (DNA): TGCGCCAGCAGCTCCGGACACCTTGAAGCTTTCTTT.

The chain is built from TRBV15 and TRBJ2-3; TRBD2 matches at 11 bases. The CDR3 has 18 amino acids. Germline CDR1 LNHNV, CDR2 YYDKDF (reference sequence). V trimming: 0 bases; J trimming: 4 bases; junction bases outside the gene matches: 9. DNA of the CDR3: TGTGCCACCAGCAGAGAGGATGGTAGCGGGGGGGCGGCAGATACGCAGTATTTT. It encodes CATSREDGSGGAADTQYF.

Only a few counts were recorded for this clone. The chain couples TRBV19 to TRBJ1-2, with 7 bases fitting TRBD1. From germline, CDR1 is LNHDA and CDR2 SQIVND (reference sequence). The CDR3 sequence is 14 residues long. Unmatched junction bases numbered 5, after V lost 4 bases and J lost 3 bases. DNA for the CDR3: TGTGCCAGTAGTACTACAGGGGTTGACTATGGCTACACCTTC. It encodes CASSTTGVDYGYTF. The full variable domain, its missing parts supplied by reference TRBV19 and TRBJ1-2, is DGGITQSPKYLFRKEGQNVTLSCEQNLNHDAMYWYRQDPGQGLRLIYYSQIVNDFQKGDIAEGYSVSREKKESFPLTVTSAQKNPTAFYLCASSTTGVDYGYTFGSGTRLTVV.

This chain joins TRBV7-2 and TRBJ2-1; 8 bases fit TRBD2. The V gene's germline CDR1 is SGHTA and CDR2 FQGNSA. CDR3 length: 17 amino acids. V trimming: 2 bases; J trimming: 0 bases; junction bases outside the gene matches: 6. DNA for the CDR3: TGTGCCAGCAGCTTAACGTGGACTAGCACCTCCTACAATGAGCAGTTCTTC. Translation: CASSLTWTSTSYNEQFF.

This clone appeared a few times. The rearrangement joins TRBV4-1 to TRBJ1-6, with D maybe TRBD1 (6 bases). Germline loops: CDR1 MGHRA, CDR2 YSYEKL. The CDR3 loop spans 17 amino acids. The V end was cut by 0 bases, the J end by 9 bases, with 18 bases between. Written as DNA, the CDR3 is TGCGCCAGCAGCCAAGATCGGCAGGGGCCTTATGGTTCACCCCTCCACTTT. It encodes CASSQDRQGPYGSPLHF.

The rearrangement uses TRBV3-1 (or the pseudogene TRBV3-2) and TRBJ2-1, with D unclear. The V gene lost 1 base and the J gene lost 5 bases, with 9 bases spanning the gap. CDR1 is LGHDT and CDR2 is YNNKEL in the germline V gene (reference sequence). This CDR3 has 14 residues. The CDR3 loop reads CASSQGPTHNEQFF. For the CDR3, the DNA is TGTGCCAGCAGCCAAGGCCCGACTCACAATGAGCAGTTCTTC.

J is TRBJ2-7 and V is TRBV11-2, with a tentative D call TRBD1 (6 bases). The CDR3 has 12 residues. Trimming stripped 3 bases from V and 4 bases from J, with 7 bases between. CDR1 is SGHAT and CDR2 is FQNNGV in the germline V gene. CDR3 loop: CASSFTGYEQYF. Written as DNA, the CDR3 is TGTGCCAGCAGCTTCACAGGGTACGAGCAGTACTTC.

V is TRBV21-1 and J is TRBJ2-7; no DNA check was done on the table's D call, TRBD1. TRBV21-1 is described as a pseudogene. The CDR3 consists of 16 residues. The CDR3 bases are TGTGCCAGCAGCAACACCGGGACAGTCCGTTCCTACGAGCAGTACTTC. Residues: CASSNTGTVRSYEQYF.